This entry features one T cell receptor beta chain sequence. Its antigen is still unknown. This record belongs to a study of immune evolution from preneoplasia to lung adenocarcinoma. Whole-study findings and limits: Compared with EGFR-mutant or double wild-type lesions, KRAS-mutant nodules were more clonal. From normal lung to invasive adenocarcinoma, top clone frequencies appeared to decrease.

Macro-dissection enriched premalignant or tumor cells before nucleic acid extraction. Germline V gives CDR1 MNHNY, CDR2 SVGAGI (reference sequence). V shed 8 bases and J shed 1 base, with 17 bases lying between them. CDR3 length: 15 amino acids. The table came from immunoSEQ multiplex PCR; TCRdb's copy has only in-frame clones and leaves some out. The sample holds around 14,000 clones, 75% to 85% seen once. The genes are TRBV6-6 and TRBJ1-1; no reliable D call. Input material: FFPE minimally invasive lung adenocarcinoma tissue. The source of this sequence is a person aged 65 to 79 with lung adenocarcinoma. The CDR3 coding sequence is TGTGCCAGCGGCTCACTCGGACGGACGAACACTGAAGCTTTCTTT. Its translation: CASGSLGRTNTEAFF.